This entry concerns a single T cell receptor (beta chain). The antigen it binds to is not known. Base quality data are lacking; no much larger clone is found one base away. The immunoSEQ Assay, a bias-controlled multiplex PCR, was used to amplify TCRbeta CDR3 regions from genomic DNA. The original pipeline was this. Within the assay, amplification of reference gene primers was used to estimate how many nucleated cells each sample contained. To quantify the absolute abundance of each unique TCRbeta CDR3 rearrangement, sequence reads were collapsed and filtered. For each sample, productive Simpson clonality was calculated by taking the square root of Simpson's diversity index across productive rearrangements. Held by TCRdb, this immuneACCESS table contains in-frame sequences only and omits some clones. Under half of the omission traces to an unresolved V gene where checked; the cause of the rest is unknown. V and J calls and clone size are copied from that table; D and trimming were computed from the DNA. In this sample the table shows 200,000 to 250,000 clones, around 88% of which occur a single time. The ten largest clonotypes hold over 3% of the sample.

These data are taken from a study of blood T cell repertoires in COVID-19 (dated by TCRdb to between 2020 and 2021). Some background on the complete study: Samples from collaborators originated in the United States, Italy and Spain and spanned both the acute and convalescent phases of COVID-19. Nearly every sample came with metadata listing a de-identified subject ID, COVID-19 status, age in years and sex. Samples came from the ongoing ImmuneRACE study (first 160 participants) plus 1,254 subjects from 6 global collaborators. A freely available public database, intended as a resource for researchers studying the immune response to SARS-CoV-2, is where the repertoires were released. The material from the prospective study consisted of cDNA or gDNA derived from T cells, B-cell-depleted T cells, or PBMCs. The dataset comprised deeply sampled blood TCRbeta repertoires from subjects exposed to, actively infected with, or recovered from COVID-19. Where available, HLA class I and class II types were taken from metadata supplied by the sample provider and were not determined by assay-based typing. Broader findings and caveats from the paper: The amount of clinical and demographic metadata varied by source and participant and was provided uncurated.

The CDR3 numbers 16 residues from cysteine through phenylalanine. Solely the CDR3 DNA is kept, with 48 bases framed from the first base. V is cut back by 4 bases and J by 6 bases, with 11 bases in the junction unmatched. For CDR1 and CDR2, the germline V gene (reference sequence) lists SGHNT and YYREEE. Samples from volunteer blood donors who had recovered from COVID-19 were contributed by a second Seattle source. Whole blood was collected in K2EDTA tubes by collaborating institutions according to the institutions' own protocols. For TCRbeta analysis, collaborator samples were shipped as frozen whole blood, as isolated PBMCs, or as DNA extracted from either sample type.

The receptor was isolated from a woman aged 25 to 39 who had recovered from COVID-19. Specimen: peripheral blood. The chain links TRBV5-4 with TRBJ2-2, with 8 junctional bases fitting TRBD1. CDR3 reads: CASSPWAGGKSGELFF. Read as DNA, the sequence is TGTGCCAGCAGCCCTTGGGCAGGGGGCAAGTCCGGGGAGCTGTTTTTT.